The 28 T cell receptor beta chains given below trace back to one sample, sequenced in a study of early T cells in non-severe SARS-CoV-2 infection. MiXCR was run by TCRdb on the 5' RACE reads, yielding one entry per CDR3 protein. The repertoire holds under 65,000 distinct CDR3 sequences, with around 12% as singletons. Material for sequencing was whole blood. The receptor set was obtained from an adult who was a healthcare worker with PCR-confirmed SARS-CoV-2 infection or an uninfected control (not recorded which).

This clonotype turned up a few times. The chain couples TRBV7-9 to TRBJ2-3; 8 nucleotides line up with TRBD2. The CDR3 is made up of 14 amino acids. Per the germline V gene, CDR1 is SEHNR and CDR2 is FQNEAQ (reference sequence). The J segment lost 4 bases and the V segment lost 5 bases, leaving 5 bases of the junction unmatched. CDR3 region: CASSQTSVPDTQYF. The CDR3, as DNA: TGTGCCAGCAGCCAGACTAGCGTCCCAGATACGCAGTATTTT.

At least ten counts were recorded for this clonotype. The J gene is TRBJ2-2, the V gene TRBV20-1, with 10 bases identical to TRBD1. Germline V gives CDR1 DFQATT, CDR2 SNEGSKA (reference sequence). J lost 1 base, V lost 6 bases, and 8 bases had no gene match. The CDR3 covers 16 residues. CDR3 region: CSANDRGRRNTGELFF. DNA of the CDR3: TGCAGTGCGAACGACAGGGGGCGGAGGAACACCGGGGAGCTGTTTTTT.

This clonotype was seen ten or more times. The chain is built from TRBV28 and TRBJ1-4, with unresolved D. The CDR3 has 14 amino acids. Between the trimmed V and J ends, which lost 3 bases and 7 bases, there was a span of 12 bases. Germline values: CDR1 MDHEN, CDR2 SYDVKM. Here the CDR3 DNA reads TGTGCCAGCAGTTTGGCGAATACGCGTGAAAAACTGTTTTTT. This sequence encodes CASSLANTREKLFF. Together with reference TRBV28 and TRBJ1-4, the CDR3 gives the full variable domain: DVKVTQSSRYLVKRTGEKVFLECVQDMDHENMFWYRQDPGLGLRLIYFSYDVKMKEKGDIPEGYSVSREKKERFSLILESASTNQTSMYLCASSLANTREKLFFGSGTQLSVL.

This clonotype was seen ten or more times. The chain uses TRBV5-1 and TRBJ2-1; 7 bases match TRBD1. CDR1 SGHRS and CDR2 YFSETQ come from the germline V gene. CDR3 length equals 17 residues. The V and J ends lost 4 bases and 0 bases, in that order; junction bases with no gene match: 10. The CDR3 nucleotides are TGCGCCAGCAGCAAGCAGACAGGGTTCATCTCCTACAATGAGCAGTTCTTC. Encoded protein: CASSKQTGFISYNEQFF.

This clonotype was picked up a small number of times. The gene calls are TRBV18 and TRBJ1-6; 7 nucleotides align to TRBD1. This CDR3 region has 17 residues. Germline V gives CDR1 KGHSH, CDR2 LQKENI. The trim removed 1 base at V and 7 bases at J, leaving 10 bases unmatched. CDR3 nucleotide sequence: TGTGCCAGCTCACCACGGAGGGCAGGGGACAGAAATTCACCCCTCCACTTT. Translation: CASSPRRAGDRNSPLHF. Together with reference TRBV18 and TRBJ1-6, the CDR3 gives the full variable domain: NAGVMQNPRHLVRRRGQEARLRCSPMKGHSHVYWYRQLPEEGLKFMVYLQKENIIDESGMPKERFSAEFPKEGPSILRIQQVVRGDSAAYFCASSPRRAGDRNSPLHFGNGTRLTVT.

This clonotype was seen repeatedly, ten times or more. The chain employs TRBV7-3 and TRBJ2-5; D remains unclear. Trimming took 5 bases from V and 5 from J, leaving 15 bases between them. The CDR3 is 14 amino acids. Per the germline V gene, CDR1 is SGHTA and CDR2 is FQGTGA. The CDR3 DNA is TGTGCCAGCAGCCCACAACCAGGCCGGGAGACCCAGTACTTC. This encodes CASSPQPGRETQYF.

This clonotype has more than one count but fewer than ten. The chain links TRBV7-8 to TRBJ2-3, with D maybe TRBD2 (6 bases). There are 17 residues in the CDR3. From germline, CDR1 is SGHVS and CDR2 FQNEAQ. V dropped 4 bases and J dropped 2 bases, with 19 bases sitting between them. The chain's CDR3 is CASSSRGGAGNTDTQYF. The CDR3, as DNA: TGTGCCAGCAGCTCCCGCGGCGGAGCGGGCAACACAGATACGCAGTATTTT.

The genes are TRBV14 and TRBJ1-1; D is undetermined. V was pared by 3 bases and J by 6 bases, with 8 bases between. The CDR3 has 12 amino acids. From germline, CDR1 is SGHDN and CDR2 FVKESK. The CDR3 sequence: CASSHRLAEAFF. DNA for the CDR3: TGTGCCAGCAGCCACCGCTTGGCTGAAGCTTTCTTT.

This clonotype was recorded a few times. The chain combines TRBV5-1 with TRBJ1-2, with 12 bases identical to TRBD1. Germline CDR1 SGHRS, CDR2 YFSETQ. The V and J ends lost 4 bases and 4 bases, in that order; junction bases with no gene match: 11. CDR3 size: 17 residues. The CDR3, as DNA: TGCGCCAGCAGCCCAGCTTTGGGGACAGGGGGCTTCTATGGCTACACCTTC. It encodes CASSPALGTGGFYGYTF.

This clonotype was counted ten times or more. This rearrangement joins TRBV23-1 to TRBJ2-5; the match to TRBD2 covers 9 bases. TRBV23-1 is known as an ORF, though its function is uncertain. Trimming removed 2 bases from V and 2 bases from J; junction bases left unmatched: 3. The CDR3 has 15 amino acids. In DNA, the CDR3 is TGCGCCAGCAGTCAAGGAGCGGGAGGACAAGAGACCCAGTACTTC. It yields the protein CASSQGAGGQETQYF.

The CDR3 region has the DNA TGTGCCATCAGTGAGGACGAGTCTAGCGGGAGCTCCGAGCAGTACTTC. Its protein product is CAISEDESSGSSEQYF. This chain connects TRBV10-3 to TRBJ2-7, with TRBD2 matching over 10 bases. This CDR3 comprises 16 residues. Germline V gene sequence: CDR1 ENHRY, CDR2 SYGVKD. The junction had 10 bases not matched to a gene; V was cut back by 2 bases and J by 6 bases.

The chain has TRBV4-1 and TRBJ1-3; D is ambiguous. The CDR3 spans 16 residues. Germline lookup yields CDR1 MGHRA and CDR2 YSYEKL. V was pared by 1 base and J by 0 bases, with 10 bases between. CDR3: CASSQAAKVSGNTIYF. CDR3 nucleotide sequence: TGCGCCAGCAGCCAAGCGGCAAAAGTCTCTGGAAACACCATATATTTT.

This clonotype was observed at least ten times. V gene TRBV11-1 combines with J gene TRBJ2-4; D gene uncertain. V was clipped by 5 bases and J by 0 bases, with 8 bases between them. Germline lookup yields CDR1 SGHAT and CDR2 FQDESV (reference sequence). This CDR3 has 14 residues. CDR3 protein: CASSPELAKNIQYF. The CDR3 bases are TGTGCCAGCAGCCCAGAGCTAGCCAAAAACATTCAGTACTTC.

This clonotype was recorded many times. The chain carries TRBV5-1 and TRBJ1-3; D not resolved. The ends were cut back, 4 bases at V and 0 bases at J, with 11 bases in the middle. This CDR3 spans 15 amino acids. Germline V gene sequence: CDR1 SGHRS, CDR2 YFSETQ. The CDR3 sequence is CASSNDMSSGNTIYF. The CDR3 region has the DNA TGCGCCAGCAGCAACGACATGTCCTCTGGAAACACCATATATTTT.

CDR3 in DNA: TGTGCCAGCTCACCACCCCCCGTGGTAGATACGCAGTATTTT. Its translation: CASSPPPVVDTQYF. V usage is TRBV18 and J usage is TRBJ2-3; D is unresolved. Germline assignment: CDR1 KGHSH and CDR2 LQKENI. With 0 bases removed from V and 5 bases from J, the gap between germline ends came to 9 bases. The length of the CDR3 is 14 residues. Full variable domain (missing parts from reference TRBV18 and TRBJ2-3): NAGVMQNPRHLVRRRGQEARLRCSPMKGHSHVYWYRQLPEEGLKFMVYLQKENIIDESGMPKERFSAEFPKEGPSILRIQQVVRGDSAAYFCASSPPPVVDTQYFGPGTRLTVL.

CDR3 bases: TGTGCCAGCAGCGCCCGAGAGCCCCAGCATTTT. Translation: CASSAREPQHF. The chain recombines TRBV9 with TRBJ1-5; D unclear. Trimming pared 3 bases from V and 8 bases from J, leaving 6 bases between. CDR3 size: 11 residues. In germline, CDR1 is SGDLS, CDR2 YYNGEE.

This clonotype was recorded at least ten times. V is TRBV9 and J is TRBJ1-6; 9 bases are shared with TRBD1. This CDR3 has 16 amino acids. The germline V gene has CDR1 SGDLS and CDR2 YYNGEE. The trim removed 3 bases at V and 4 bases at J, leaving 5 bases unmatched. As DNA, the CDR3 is TGTGCCAGCAGCGAGGGACAGGGAGCGTATAATTCACCCCTCCACTTT. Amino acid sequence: CASSEGQGAYNSPLHF.

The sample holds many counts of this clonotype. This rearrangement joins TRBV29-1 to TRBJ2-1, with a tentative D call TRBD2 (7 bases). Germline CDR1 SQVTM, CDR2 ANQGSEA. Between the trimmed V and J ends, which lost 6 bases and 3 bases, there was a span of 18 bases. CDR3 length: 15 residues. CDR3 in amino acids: CSVDLGGALYNEQFF. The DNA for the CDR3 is TGCAGCGTCGACCTAGGGGGGGCCCTCTACAATGAGCAGTTCTTC.

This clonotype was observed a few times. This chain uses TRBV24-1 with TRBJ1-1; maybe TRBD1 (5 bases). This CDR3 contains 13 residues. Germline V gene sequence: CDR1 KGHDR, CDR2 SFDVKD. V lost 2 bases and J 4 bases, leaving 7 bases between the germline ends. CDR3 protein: CATSDYGATEAFF. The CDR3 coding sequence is TGTGCCACCAGTGATTACGGGGCCACTGAAGCTTTCTTT.

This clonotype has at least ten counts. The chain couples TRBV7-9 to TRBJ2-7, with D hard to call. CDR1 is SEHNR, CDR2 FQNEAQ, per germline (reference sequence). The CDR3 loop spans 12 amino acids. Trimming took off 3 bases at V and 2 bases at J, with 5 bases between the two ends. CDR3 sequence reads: CASSLSPYEQYF. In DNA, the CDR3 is TGTGCCAGCAGCTTGTCCCCCTACGAGCAGTACTTC.

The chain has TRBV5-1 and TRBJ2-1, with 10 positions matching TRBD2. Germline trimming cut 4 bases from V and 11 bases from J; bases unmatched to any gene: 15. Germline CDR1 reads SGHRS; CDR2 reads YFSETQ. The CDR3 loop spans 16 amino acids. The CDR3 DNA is TGCGCCAGCAGCACGGGACTAGCGAGATCCACAGTGAAGCAGTTCTTC. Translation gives CASSTGLARSTVKQFF.

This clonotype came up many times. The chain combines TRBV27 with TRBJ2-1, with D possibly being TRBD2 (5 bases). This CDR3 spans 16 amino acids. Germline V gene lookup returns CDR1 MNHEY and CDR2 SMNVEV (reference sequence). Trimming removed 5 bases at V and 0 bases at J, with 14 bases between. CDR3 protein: CASSALSDSSYNEQFF. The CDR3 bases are TGTGCCAGCAGTGCCCTTAGCGATAGCTCCTACAATGAGCAGTTCTTC.

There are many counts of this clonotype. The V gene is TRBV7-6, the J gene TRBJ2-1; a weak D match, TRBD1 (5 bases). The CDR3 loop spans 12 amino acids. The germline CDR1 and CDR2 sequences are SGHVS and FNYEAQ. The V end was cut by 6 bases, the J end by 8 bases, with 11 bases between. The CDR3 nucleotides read TGTGCCAGCAGAGACAGTGGGGATGAGCAGTTCTTC. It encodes CASRDSGDEQFF.

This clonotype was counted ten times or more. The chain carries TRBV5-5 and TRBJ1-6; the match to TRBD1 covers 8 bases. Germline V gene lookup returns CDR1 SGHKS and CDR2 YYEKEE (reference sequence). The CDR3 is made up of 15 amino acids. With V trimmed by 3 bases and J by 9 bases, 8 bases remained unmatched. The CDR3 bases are TGTGCCAGCAGCTCCCGGACAGGGAGGGGTTCACCCCTCCACTTT. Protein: CASSSRTGRGSPLHF.

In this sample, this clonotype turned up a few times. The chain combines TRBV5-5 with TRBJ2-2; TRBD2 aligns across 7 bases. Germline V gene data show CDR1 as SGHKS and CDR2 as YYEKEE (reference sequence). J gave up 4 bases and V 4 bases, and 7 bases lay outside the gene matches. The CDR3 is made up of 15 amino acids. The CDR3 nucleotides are TGTGCCAGCAGCCCCGGGACTACCCTCACCGGGGAGCTGTTTTTT. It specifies CASSPGTTLTGELFF.

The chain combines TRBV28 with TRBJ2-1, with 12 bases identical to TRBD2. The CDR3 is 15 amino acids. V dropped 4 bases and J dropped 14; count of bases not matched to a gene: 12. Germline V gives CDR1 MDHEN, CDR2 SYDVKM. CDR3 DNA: TGTGCCAGCAGTTCCGGGGCTAGCGGGAGGGCCTCGGAGTTCTTC. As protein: CASSSGASGRASEFF.

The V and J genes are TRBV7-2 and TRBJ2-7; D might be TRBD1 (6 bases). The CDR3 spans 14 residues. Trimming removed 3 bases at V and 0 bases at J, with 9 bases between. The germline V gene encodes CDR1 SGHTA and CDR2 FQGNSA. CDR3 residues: CASSFTGSSYEQYF. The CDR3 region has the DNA TGTGCCAGCAGCTTCACAGGGAGCTCCTACGAGCAGTACTTC.

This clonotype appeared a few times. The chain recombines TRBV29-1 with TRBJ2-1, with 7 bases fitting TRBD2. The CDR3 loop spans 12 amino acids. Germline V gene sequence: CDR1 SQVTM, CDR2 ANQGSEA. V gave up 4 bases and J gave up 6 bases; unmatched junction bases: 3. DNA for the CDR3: TGCAGCGTTGTAAGCGGGGTCAATGAGCAGTTCTTC. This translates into CSVVSGVNEQFF.